A selection of T cell receptor beta chains follows, all from one sample in a study of human T cells and chemical hapten exposure. MiXCR, applied by TCRdb to the RACE reads, yields one record per CDR3 protein. In the table there are some 180,000 distinct CDR3 sequences, more than 20% of which are singletons. The specimen was whole blood, collected in connection with sensitization to the hapten diphenylcyclopropenone (DPC). Receptor source: a woman in her 50s with alopecia areata. Some clones in this sample may be carry-over from other donors' samples. The CDR3 runs from the conserved cysteine through the conserved F or W. Fields, in order: V gene, J gene, D gene, clone size, CDR3 protein, CDR3 DNA. The D gene is left open where the match is weak. Where a row states a size, it is once, few, many or the class of an expanded clone; other rows omit it.

>TRBV5-1|TRBJ2-7|TRBD2|-
CASSQTHTSGSSYEQYF
TGCGCCAGCAGCCAAACCCATACTAGCGGGTCTTCCTACGAGCAGTACTTC
>TRBV29-1|TRBJ2-2|-|many
CSVQQLPGELFF
TGCAGCGTGCAGCAACTCCCCGGGGAGCTGTTTTTT
>TRBV7-2|TRBJ2-5|-|few
CASSILALETQYF
TGTGCCAGCAGCATTCTAGCGTTAGAGACCCAGTACTTC
>TRBV5-1|TRBJ2-7|-|-
CASSFGTPQSYEQYF
TGCGCCAGCAGCTTTGGGACGCCCCAATCCTACGAGCAGTACTTC
>TRBV6-4|TRBJ2-2|TRBD2|-
CASSRLAGNTGELFF
TGTGCCAGCAGTCGACTAGCGGGAAACACCGGGGAGCTGTTTTTT
>TRBV24-1|TRBJ1-2|-|-
CATSDTQQTGLVCYTF
TGTGCCACCAGTGATACACAACAAACAGGGTTGGTTTGCTACACCTTC
>TRBV7-8|TRBJ1-2|-|few
CASSWLRGNGGYTF
TGTGCCAGCAGCTGGCTCCGGGGCAATGGGGGCTACACCTTC
>TRBV6-1|TRBJ2-3|-|-
CASSEFAGDTDTQYF
TGTGCCAGCAGTGAATTTGCCGGGGACACAGATACGCAGTATTTT
>TRBV7-2|TRBJ2-7|TRBD1|few
CASSATGTGVYEQYF
TGTGCCAGCAGCGCAACCGGGACAGGGGTCTACGAGCAGTACTTC
>TRBV14|TRBJ1-4|-|few
CASSQGTVPNEKLFF
TGTGCCAGCAGCCAAGGGACAGTACCTAATGAAAAACTGTTTTTT
>TRBV12-3/TRBV12-4|TRBJ1-1|-|-
CASSLAGFEAFF
TGTGCCAGCAGTTTGGCGGGGTTTGAAGCTTTCTTT
>TRBV2|TRBJ2-1|TRBD2|few
CASRTSGSKREQFF
TGTGCCAGCAGAACTAGCGGGAGCAAACGTGAGCAGTTCTTC
>TRBV12-3/TRBV12-4|TRBJ1-1|-|few
CASSRLWSSNTEAFF
TGTGCCAGCAGCCGACTTTGGAGTTCGAACACTGAAGCTTTCTTT
>TRBV7-9|TRBJ1-2|-|-
CASSRTGGRGYGYTF
TGTGCCAGCAGCCGTACCGGGGGCCGCGGCTATGGCTACACCTTC
>TRBV5-1|TRBJ2-1|-|few
CASSFEAGRNEQFF
TGCGCCAGCAGCTTCGAAGCAGGGAGGAATGAGCAGTTCTTC
>TRBV29-1|TRBJ2-1|TRBD2|-
CSVEGPAGFYNEQFF
TGCAGCGTTGAAGGCCCAGCGGGGTTCTACAATGAGCAGTTCTTC
>TRBV7-9|TRBJ2-3|TRBD2|-
CASSSAGGSTDTQYF
TGTGCCAGCAGCTCGGCGGGAGGGAGCACAGATACGCAGTATTTT
>TRBV20-1|TRBJ2-7|-|-
CSARPLELIHEQYF
TGCAGTGCTAGACCTCTCGAGCTTATCCACGAGCAGTACTTC
>TRBV6-5|TRBJ2-3|-|-
CASSYLGTDTQYF
TGTGCCAGCAGTTACTTGGGCACAGATACGCAGTATTTT
>TRBV7-2|TRBJ2-1|TRBD2|many
CASSLSTSGRGPGNEQFF
TGTGCCAGCAGCTTAAGTACTAGCGGGAGAGGGCCGGGAAATGAGCAGTTCTTC
>TRBV29-1|TRBJ2-1|TRBD2|few
CSVDPPGLAGSIYNEQFF
TGCAGCGTTGACCCTCCGGGACTAGCGGGGTCAATTTACAATGAGCAGTTCTTC
>TRBV10-1|TRBJ2-2|TRBD2|-
CASAHRGLAVRTGELFF
TGCGCCAGCGCCCATAGGGGACTAGCGGTACGAACAGGGGAGCTGTTTTTT
>TRBV14|TRBJ1-2|-|-
CASSQVGHYGYTF
TGTGCCAGCAGCCAAGTTGGTCATTATGGCTACACCTTC
>TRBV3-1|TRBJ1-1|TRBD1|few
CASSQGIGQGEAFF
TGTGCCAGCAGCCAAGGTATTGGACAGGGTGAAGCTTTCTTT
>TRBV2|TRBJ1-4|-|few
CASSEEKLFF
TGTGCCAGCAGTGAGGAAAAACTGTTTTTT
>TRBV5-1|TRBJ1-1|-|few
CASSLATTVNTEAFF
TGCGCCAGCAGCTTGGCAACCACAGTGAACACTGAAGCTTTCTTT
>TRBV7-9|TRBJ2-1|TRBD2|-
CASSLAGLAPREQFF
TGTGCCAGCAGCTTAGCGGGACTAGCACCGAGAGAGCAGTTCTTC
>TRBV29-1|TRBJ2-1|-|-
CSVVRGGIYNEQFF
TGCAGCGTTGTTCGCGGCGGGATCTACAATGAGCAGTTCTTC
>TRBV7-2|TRBJ2-1|-|-
CASSSTRRRNEQFF
TGTGCCAGCAGCTCGACTAGACGGAGGAATGAGCAGTTCTTC
>TRBV12-3/TRBV12-4|TRBJ2-7|-|-
CASRGVTYEQYF
TGTGCCAGCAGGGGGGTAACCTACGAGCAGTACTTC
>TRBV12-3/TRBV12-4|TRBJ1-2|TRBD1|-
CASSLAATGALGYTF
TGTGCCAGCAGTTTAGCAGCTACAGGGGCCCTTGGCTACACCTTC
>TRBV3-1|TRBJ1-3|-|-
CASSPLRGTGNTIYF
TGTGCCAGCAGCCCCCTAAGGGGGACTGGAAACACCATATATTTT
>TRBV5-1|TRBJ2-1|TRBD2|-
CASSLGLAGATASYNEQFF
TGCGCCAGCAGCTTGGGACTAGCGGGAGCCACTGCTTCCTACAATGAGCAGTTCTTC
>TRBV6-5|TRBJ1-1|TRBD1|few
CASSNTGAQAFF
TGTGCCAGCAGTAACACAGGGGCGCAAGCTTTCTTT
>TRBV20-1|TRBJ2-1|-|few
CSARDNRDPYNEQFF
TGCAGTGCTAGAGATAACAGGGACCCCTACAATGAGCAGTTCTTC
>TRBV2|TRBJ2-2|TRBD1|-
CATSGQVVTGELFF
TGTGCCACTTCGGGACAGGTTGTCACCGGGGAGCTGTTTTTT
>TRBV24-1|TRBJ2-2|-|few
CATSDPGSPGELFF
TGTGCCACCAGTGACCCCGGATCCCCCGGGGAGCTGTTTTTT
>TRBV28|TRBJ1-4|-|-
CASSSSEAANEKLFF
TGTGCCAGCAGTTCATCCGAGGCTGCTAATGAAAAACTGTTTTTT
>TRBV24-1|TRBJ2-1|-|once
CATMSARNEQFF
TGTGCCACCATGTCAGCTCGGAATGAGCAGTTCTTC
>TRBV20-1|TRBJ1-2|-|-
CSASNTHGYTF
TGCAGTGCTAGTAACACCCATGGCTACACCTTC
>TRBV10-3|TRBJ1-5|-|few
CAISDPTLGNQPQHF
TGTGCCATCAGTGACCCGACGTTGGGCAATCAGCCCCAGCATTTT
>TRBV10-3|TRBJ2-1|-|-
CAIRGDGGKSSYNEQFF
TGTGCCATCAGAGGCGATGGAGGTAAAAGCTCCTACAATGAGCAGTTCTTC